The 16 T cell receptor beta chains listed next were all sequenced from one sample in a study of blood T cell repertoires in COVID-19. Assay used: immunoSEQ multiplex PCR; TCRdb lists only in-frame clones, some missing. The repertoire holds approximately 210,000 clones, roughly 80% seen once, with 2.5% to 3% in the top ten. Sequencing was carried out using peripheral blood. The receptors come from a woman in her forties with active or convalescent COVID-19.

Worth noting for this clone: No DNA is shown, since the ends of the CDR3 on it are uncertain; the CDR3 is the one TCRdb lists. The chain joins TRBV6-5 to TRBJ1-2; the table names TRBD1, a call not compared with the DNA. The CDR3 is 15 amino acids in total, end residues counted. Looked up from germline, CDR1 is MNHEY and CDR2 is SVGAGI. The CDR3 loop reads CASSQGKMATPSVRF.

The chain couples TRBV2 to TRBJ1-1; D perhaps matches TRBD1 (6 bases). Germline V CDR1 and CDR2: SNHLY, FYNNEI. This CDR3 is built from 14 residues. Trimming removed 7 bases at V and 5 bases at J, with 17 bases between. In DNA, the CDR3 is TGTGCCAGCAAGATCGGAACAGGGAATACTGAAGCTTTCTTT. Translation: CASKIGTGNTEAFF.

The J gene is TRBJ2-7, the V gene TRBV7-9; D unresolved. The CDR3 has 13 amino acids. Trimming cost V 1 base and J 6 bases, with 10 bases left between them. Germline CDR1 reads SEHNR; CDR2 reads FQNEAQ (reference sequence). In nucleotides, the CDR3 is TGTGCCAGCAGCTTAGGGGCCCCTACCGAGCAGTACTTC. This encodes CASSLGAPTEQYF.

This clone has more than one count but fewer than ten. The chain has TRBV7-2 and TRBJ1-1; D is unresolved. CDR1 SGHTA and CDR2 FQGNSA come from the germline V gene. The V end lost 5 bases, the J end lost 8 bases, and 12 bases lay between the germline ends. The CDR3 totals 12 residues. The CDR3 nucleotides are TGTGCCAGCAGCCAACTGATGTACGAAGCTTTCTTT. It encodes CASSQLMYEAFF.

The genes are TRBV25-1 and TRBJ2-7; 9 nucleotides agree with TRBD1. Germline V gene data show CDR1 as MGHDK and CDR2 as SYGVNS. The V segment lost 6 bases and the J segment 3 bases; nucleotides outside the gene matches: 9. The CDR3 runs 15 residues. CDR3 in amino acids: CASREPGQGYYEQYF. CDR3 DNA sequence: TGTGCCAGCAGAGAACCGGGACAGGGCTACTACGAGCAGTACTTC.

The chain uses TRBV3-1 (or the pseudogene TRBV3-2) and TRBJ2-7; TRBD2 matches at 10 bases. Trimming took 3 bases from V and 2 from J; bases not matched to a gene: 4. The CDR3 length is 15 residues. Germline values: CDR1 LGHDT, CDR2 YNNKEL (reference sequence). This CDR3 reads CASSQLAGVPYEQYF. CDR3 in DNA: TGTGCCAGCAGCCAGCTAGCGGGAGTCCCCTACGAGCAGTACTTC.

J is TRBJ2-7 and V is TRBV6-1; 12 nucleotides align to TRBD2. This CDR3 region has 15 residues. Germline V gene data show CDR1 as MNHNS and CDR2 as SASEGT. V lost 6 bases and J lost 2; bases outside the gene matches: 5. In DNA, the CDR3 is TGTGCCAGCAGGGATCTAGCGGGAGGGACCTACGAGCAGTACTTC. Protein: CASRDLAGGTYEQYF.

CDR3 DNA sequence: TGTGCCAGCAGTGAGTCTAGCGGGGGGCGGAACACCGGGGAGCTGTTTTTT. Translating gives CASSESSGGRNTGELFF. This chain joins TRBV6-1 and TRBJ2-2; 11 bases fit TRBD2. After removal of 3 bases from V and 1 base from J, the junction contained 4 bases not matched to a gene. Germline values: CDR1 MNHNS, CDR2 SASEGT. The CDR3 runs 17 residues.

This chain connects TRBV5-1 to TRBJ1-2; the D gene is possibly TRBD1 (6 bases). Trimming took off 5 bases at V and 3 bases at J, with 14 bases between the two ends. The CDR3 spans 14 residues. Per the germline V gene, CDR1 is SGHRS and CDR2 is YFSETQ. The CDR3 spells CASSRGGGDYGYTF. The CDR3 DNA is TGCGCCAGCAGTCGGGGAGGGGGAGACTATGGCTACACCTTC.

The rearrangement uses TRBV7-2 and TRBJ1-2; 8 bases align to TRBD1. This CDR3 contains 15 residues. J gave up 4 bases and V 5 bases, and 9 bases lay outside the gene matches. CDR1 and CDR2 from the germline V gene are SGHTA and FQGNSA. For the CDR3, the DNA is TGTGCCAGCAGCCAACAGGGGGGGGCCGTCTATGGCTACACCTTC. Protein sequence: CASSQQGGAVYGYTF.

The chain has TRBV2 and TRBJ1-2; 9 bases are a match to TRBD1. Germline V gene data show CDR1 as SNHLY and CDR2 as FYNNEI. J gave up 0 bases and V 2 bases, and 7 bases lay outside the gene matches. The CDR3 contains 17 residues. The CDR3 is CASSERGQGPPNYGYTF. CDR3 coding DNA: TGTGCCAGCAGTGAACGTGGACAGGGGCCCCCTAACTATGGCTACACCTTC.

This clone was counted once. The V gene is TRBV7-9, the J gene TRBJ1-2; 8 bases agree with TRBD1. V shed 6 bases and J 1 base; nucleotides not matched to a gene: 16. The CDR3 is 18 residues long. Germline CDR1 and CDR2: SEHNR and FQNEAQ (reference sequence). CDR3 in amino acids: CASRPELTGTGFNYGYTF. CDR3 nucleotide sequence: TGTGCCAGCAGACCCGAATTAACCGGGACAGGCTTTAACTATGGCTACACCTTC.

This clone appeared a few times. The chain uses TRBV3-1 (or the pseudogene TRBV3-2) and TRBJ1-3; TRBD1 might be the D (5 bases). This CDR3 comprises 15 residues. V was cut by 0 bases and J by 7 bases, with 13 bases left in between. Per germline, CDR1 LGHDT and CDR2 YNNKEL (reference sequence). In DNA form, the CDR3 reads TGTGCCAGCAGCCAAGAGTGGGGGGGGTCGAACACCATATATTTT. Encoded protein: CASSQEWGGSNTIYF.

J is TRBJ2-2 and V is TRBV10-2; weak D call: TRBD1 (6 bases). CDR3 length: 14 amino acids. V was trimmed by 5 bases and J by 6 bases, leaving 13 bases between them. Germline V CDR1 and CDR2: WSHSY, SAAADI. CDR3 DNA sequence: TGCGCCAGCAGTTTAAACCAGGGGTCCGGGGAGCTGTTTTTT. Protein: CASSLNQGSGELFF.

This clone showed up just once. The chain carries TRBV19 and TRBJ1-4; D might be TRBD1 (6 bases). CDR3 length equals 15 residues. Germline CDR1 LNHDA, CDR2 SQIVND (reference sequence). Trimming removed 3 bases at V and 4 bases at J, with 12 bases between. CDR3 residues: CASSMSRGGNEKLFF. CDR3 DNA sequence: TGTGCCAGTAGTATGTCGAGGGGGGGTAATGAAAAACTGTTTTTT.

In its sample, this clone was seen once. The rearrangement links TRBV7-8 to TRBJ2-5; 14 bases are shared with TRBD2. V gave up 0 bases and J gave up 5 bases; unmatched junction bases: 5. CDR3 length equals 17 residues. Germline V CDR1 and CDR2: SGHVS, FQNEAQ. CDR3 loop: CASSLAGTSGSMETQYF. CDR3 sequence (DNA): TGTGCCAGCAGCTTAGCTGGGACTAGCGGGAGCATGGAGACCCAGTACTTC.